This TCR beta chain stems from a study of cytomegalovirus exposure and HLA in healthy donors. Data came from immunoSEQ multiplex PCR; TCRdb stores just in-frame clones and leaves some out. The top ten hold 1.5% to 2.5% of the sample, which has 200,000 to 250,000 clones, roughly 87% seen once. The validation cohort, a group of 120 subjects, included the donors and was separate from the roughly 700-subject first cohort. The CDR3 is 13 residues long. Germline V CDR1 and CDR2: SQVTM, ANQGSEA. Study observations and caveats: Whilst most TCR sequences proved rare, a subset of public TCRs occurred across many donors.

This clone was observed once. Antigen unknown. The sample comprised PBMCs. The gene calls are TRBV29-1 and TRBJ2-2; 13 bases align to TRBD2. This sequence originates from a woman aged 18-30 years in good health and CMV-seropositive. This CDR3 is CSGTSGATGELFF. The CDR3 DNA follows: TGCAGTGGGACTAGCGGGGCGACCGGGGAGCTGTTTTTT.